These T cell receptor beta chains were read from a single sample in a study of T cell clonotyping in hematopoietic cell transplantation. The data were produced by immunoSEQ multiplex PCR, yet TCRdb's version contains in-frame clones alone and is incomplete. The data contain tens of thousands of clones, around three quarters of them seen just once; the ten biggest clones take up under 8%. The sample consisted of peripheral blood mononuclear cells, taken before stem cell transplant. The receptor source for this set is a woman under 40 with chronic myeloid leukemia. Some clones in this sample may be carry-over from other donors' samples. Both conserved end residues are part of each CDR3. Each record gives: clone size, J gene, D gene, V gene, CDR3 DNA, CDR3 protein. D genes are given only for firm matches. Clone size is given for some rows only: seen once, a few or many times, or a class if the clone is expanded.

size: -; J: TRBJ1-6; D: -; V: TRBV7-2; DNA: TGTGCCAGCAGCTTAAGGGAGGCCAGGGATTCACCCCTCCACTTT; CDR3: CASSLREARDSPLHF
size: -; J: TRBJ1-2; D: -; V: TRBV14; DNA: TGTGCCAGCAGCCCCCCCGGGACTACGCGACGGGGCTACACCTTC; CDR3: CASSPPGTTRRGYTF
size: -; J: TRBJ1-2; D: -; V: TRBV5-1; DNA: TGCGCCAGCAGCTTGAATCGGGCAAGGAACTATGGCTACACCTTC; CDR3: CASSLNRARNYGYTF
size: -; J: TRBJ2-5; D: -; V: TRBV5-3; DNA: TGTGCCAGAAGCTTAGTCGGGAGCCTCGGGCCCCAAGAGACCCAGTACTTC; CDR3: CARSLVGSLGPQETQYF
size: -; J: TRBJ1-1; D: -; V: TRBV6-1; DNA: TGTGCCAGCAGTGAAATTGGGACGGTGAACACTGAAGCTTTCTTT; CDR3: CASSEIGTVNTEAFF
size: -; J: TRBJ2-5; D: -; V: TRBV5-1; DNA: TGCGCCAGCATACTTGGGGATCGGGGGTACCAAGAGACCCAGTACTTC; CDR3: CASILGDRGYQETQYF
size: -; J: TRBJ2-7; D: TRBD1; V: TRBV28; DNA: TGTGCCAGCAGTCAACCCGGGACAGGGACCTACGAGCAGTACTTC; CDR3: CASSQPGTGTYEQYF
size: -; J: TRBJ2-1; D: TRBD2; V: TRBV4-2; DNA: TGTGCCAGCAGCCACCAACTAGCGGGGGGGCGAAAGAGCTCCTACAATGAGCAGTTCTTC; CDR3: CASSHQLAGGRKSSYNEQFF
size: -; J: TRBJ1-1; D: -; V: TRBV10-1; DNA: TGCGCCAGCAGTGCTGGGACTAGGGCTTTCTTT; CDR3: CASSAGTRAFF
size: -; J: TRBJ2-2; D: -; V: TRBV5-1; DNA: TGCGCCAGCAGCTTGGACAGGGAGTCCACCGGGGAGCTGTTTTTT; CDR3: CASSLDRESTGELFF
size: -; J: TRBJ1-2; D: -; V: TRBV7-3; DNA: TGTGCCAGCAGCTTAGGGCTCCAAGGTCTGGGTGGCTACACCTTC; CDR3: CASSLGLQGLGGYTF
size: few; J: TRBJ1-6; D: TRBD1; V: TRBV5-4; DNA: TGTGCCAGCAGCTTGGGGACAGGGTGGAATTCACCCCTCCACTTT; CDR3: CASSLGTGWNSPLHF
size: -; J: TRBJ1-6; D: TRBD1; V: TRBV10-3; DNA: TGTGCCATCAGTCCCGGGACAGACTCACCCCTCCACTTT; CDR3: CAISPGTDSPLHF
size: -; J: TRBJ2-7; D: -; V: TRBV6-1; DNA: TGTGCCAGCGGTAGTATGGTCCAGGTTGGGTACGAGCAGTACTTC; CDR3: CASGSMVQVGYEQYF
size: -; J: TRBJ2-5; D: -; V: TRBV9; DNA: TGTGCCAGCAGCGTGAGGGGTATCCGGGGGCAGACCCAGTACTTC; CDR3: CASSVRGIRGQTQYF
size: -; J: TRBJ1-2; D: TRBD1; V: TRBV5-6; DNA: TGTGCCAGCAGCCGCGGGACAGGGTTAGGTGGCTACACCTTC; CDR3: CASSRGTGLGGYTF
size: -; J: TRBJ1-4; D: -; V: TRBV7-2; DNA: TGTGCCAGCAGCTTAGGGGTGGGTCGGGAAAAACTGTTTTTT; CDR3: CASSLGVGREKLFF
size: -; J: TRBJ2-7; D: -; V: TRBV6-1; DNA: TGTGCCAGCACCAGGACGGACCAGGGGTCCTACGAGCAGTACTTC; CDR3: CASTRTDQGSYEQYF
size: -; J: TRBJ1-5; D: -; V: TRBV4-2; DNA: TGTGCCAGCAGCCAATATCAGGGAGATCAGCCCCAGCATTTT; CDR3: CASSQYQGDQPQHF
size: -; J: TRBJ1-1; D: -; V: TRBV4-1; DNA: TGCGCCAGCAGCCAAGGCTCCGGGAGAGGGACTGAAGCTTTCTTT; CDR3: CASSQGSGRGTEAFF
size: -; J: TRBJ1-5; D: TRBD1; V: TRBV6-1; DNA: TGTGCCAGCAGTGACGGTAGGGGGCTGGATAGCAATCAGCCCCAGCATTTT; CDR3: CASSDGRGLDSNQPQHF
size: -; J: TRBJ1-1; D: TRBD1; V: TRBV25-1; DNA: TGTGCCAGCAGAGATCCACAGGGGGTTGAAGCTTTCTTT; CDR3: CASRDPQGVEAFF
size: -; J: TRBJ2-7; D: -; V: TRBV21-1; DNA: TGTGCCAGCAGCAAAGAAGACCGTTTGACAGTGCCCAGCTCCTACGAGCAGTACTTC; CDR3: CASSKEDRLTVPSSYEQYF
size: once; J: TRBJ1-6; D: -; V: TRBV5-8; DNA: TGTGCCAGCAGCTCCCCCGGGGCTATTAATTCACCCCTCCACTTT; CDR3: CASSSPGAINSPLHF
size: -; J: TRBJ2-3; D: -; V: TRBV2; DNA: TGTGCCAGCACCGAAGGAAGGGCGATTGATACGCAGTATTTT; CDR3: CASTEGRAIDTQYF
size: -; J: TRBJ1-5; D: -; V: TRBV7-9; DNA: TGTGCCAGCAGCTTAGCAAAAGACAGGCTGTTTAGCAATCAGCCCCAGCATTTT; CDR3: CASSLAKDRLFSNQPQHF
size: -; J: TRBJ2-6; D: TRBD1; V: TRBV2; DNA: TGTGCCAGCACGAGACAGGGGGCTGCTGGGGCCAACGTCCTGACTTTC; CDR3: CASTRQGAAGANVLTF
size: -; J: TRBJ2-3; D: TRBD1; V: TRBV5-1; DNA: TGCGCCAGCAGCTTCGGACAGGTCGGCACAGATACGCAGTATTTT; CDR3: CASSFGQVGTDTQYF
size: -; J: TRBJ1-1; D: TRBD1; V: TRBV10-3; DNA: TGTGCCATCAGTGAGTCAGGTAACAGGGGAAACACTGAAGCTTTCTTT; CDR3: CAISESGNRGNTEAFF
size: -; J: TRBJ1-2; D: TRBD1; V: TRBV4-1; DNA: TGCGCCAGCAGCCACCCAAGTTCCAGGGGGCTCTATGGCTACACCTTC; CDR3: CASSHPSSRGLYGYTF
size: -; J: TRBJ1-2; D: -; V: TRBV2; DNA: TGTGCCAGCAGTGAGACACAGGGTTCCACCTTC; CDR3: CASSETQGSTF
size: once; J: TRBJ1-6; D: -; V: TRBV28; DNA: TGTGCCAGCAGTGGGACTGGATATTCACCCCTCCACTTT; CDR3: CASSGTGYSPLHF
size: -; J: TRBJ1-1; D: -; V: TRBV13; DNA: TGTGCCAGCAGCTTGGGGAGGCTTGAAGCTTTCTTT; CDR3: CASSLGRLEAFF
size: -; J: TRBJ1-2; D: TRBD1; V: TRBV10-3; DNA: TGTGCCATCAGTGTAGGCCTGGGACAGGGGATTAACTATGGCTACACCTTC; CDR3: CAISVGLGQGINYGYTF
size: once; J: TRBJ2-7; D: -; V: TRBV27; DNA: TGTGCCAGCAGCCTTCGACATTACTACGAGCAGTACTTC; CDR3: CASSLRHYYEQYF
size: once; J: TRBJ1-1; D: TRBD1; V: TRBV5-1; DNA: TGCGCCAGCAGCCCAGAACAGGGGCCGAACACTGAAGCTTTCTTT; CDR3: CASSPEQGPNTEAFF
size: -; J: TRBJ1-2; D: TRBD1; V: TRBV28; DNA: TGTGCCAGCTTGACAGGGAACTATGGCTACACCTTC; CDR3: CASLTGNYGYTF
size: -; J: TRBJ1-1; D: -; V: TRBV10-3; DNA: TGTGCCATCAGTATTCAGGGGACTGAAGCTTTCTTT; CDR3: CAISIQGTEAFF
size: -; J: TRBJ1-2; D: TRBD1; V: TRBV5-6; DNA: TGTGCCAGCAGCCGCGGGACAGGGGTCGATGGCTACACCTTC; CDR3: CASSRGTGVDGYTF
size: -; J: TRBJ1-5; D: -; V: TRBV4-2; DNA: TGTGCCAGCAGCCAAGACGGGGATCCTCGCCAACCCCAGCATTTT; CDR3: CASSQDGDPRQPQHF
size: once; J: TRBJ1-2; D: -; V: TRBV7-9; DNA: TGTGCCAGCAGCTTAGCGCTCTCCTATGGCTACACCTTC; CDR3: CASSLALSYGYTF
size: -; J: TRBJ2-5; D: TRBD2; V: TRBV30; DNA: TGTGCGGAAGCGGGCGGGGGGGAAGAGACCCAGTACTTC; CDR3: CAEAGGGEETQYF
size: -; J: TRBJ2-1; D: -; V: TRBV9; DNA: TGTGCCAGCAGCCAATTGGGGCTATCCTACAATGAGCAGTTCTTC; CDR3: CASSQLGLSYNEQFF
size: few; J: TRBJ2-5; D: TRBD1; V: TRBV28; DNA: TGTGCCAGCAGTATACGGACAGGGGGGAAGACCCAATACTTC; CDR3: CASSIRTGGKTQYF
size: few; J: TRBJ1-2; D: TRBD1; V: TRBV2; DNA: TGTGCCAGCAGGGGGGACAGGGGGCTGGTGCATGGCTACACCTTC; CDR3: CASRGDRGLVHGYTF
size: -; J: TRBJ2-7; D: TRBD2; V: TRBV2; DNA: TGTGCCAGCAAGATTACGGGACTAGCGGGGGGTGAGCAGTACTTC; CDR3: CASKITGLAGGEQYF
size: -; J: TRBJ2-5; D: TRBD1; V: TRBV7-9; DNA: TGTGCCAGCAGCTTAACGAACAGGGGAGAGACCCAGTACTTC; CDR3: CASSLTNRGETQYF
size: -; J: TRBJ1-2; D: TRBD1; V: TRBV19; DNA: TGTGCCAGTAGTATAGGTGGATTTGGACAGGGACGACATGGCTACACCTTC; CDR3: CASSIGGFGQGRHGYTF
size: -; J: TRBJ1-5; D: -; V: TRBV27; DNA: TGTGCCAGCAGGGGGAGACAGCCTAATCAGCCCCAGCATTTT; CDR3: CASRGRQPNQPQHF
size: once; J: TRBJ1-2; D: -; V: TRBV7-8; DNA: TGTGCCAGCAGCTTGACCCAAGCTAACTATGGCTACACCTTC; CDR3: CASSLTQANYGYTF
size: few; J: TRBJ1-5; D: -; V: TRBV27; DNA: TGTGCCAGCAGTTTAGGGCCAAACTATAGCAATCAGCCCCAGCATTTT; CDR3: CASSLGPNYSNQPQHF
size: -; J: TRBJ1-2; D: -; V: TRBV20-1; DNA: TGCAGTGCTTCATGGAACTATGGCTACACCTTC; CDR3: CSASWNYGYTF
size: -; J: TRBJ1-2; D: -; V: TRBV6-5; DNA: TGTGCCAGCAGTCACAGGGACCGCAGGGGAGGCTACACCTTC; CDR3: CASSHRDRRGGYTF
size: -; J: TRBJ2-1; D: TRBD2; V: TRBV7-2; DNA: TGTGCCAGCCGACTAGCGGGGCCTGGGGAGCAGTTCTTC; CDR3: CASRLAGPGEQFF
size: -; J: TRBJ1-1; D: -; V: TRBV5-1; DNA: TGCGCCAGCAGCGGTAACACTGAAGCTTTCTTT; CDR3: CASSGNTEAFF
size: -; J: TRBJ2-5; D: -; V: TRBV5-1; DNA: TGCGCCAGCAGCTTTGGAGACAGAGACCAAGAGACCCAGTACTTC; CDR3: CASSFGDRDQETQYF
size: few; J: TRBJ1-5; D: -; V: TRBV19; DNA: TGTGCCAGTAGTATAGGGCCCGGCCAGCCCCAGCATTTT; CDR3: CASSIGPGQPQHF
size: -; J: TRBJ1-2; D: -; V: TRBV5-1; DNA: TGCGCCAGCAGCTTGGTTCAGAACTATGGCTACACCTTC; CDR3: CASSLVQNYGYTF
size: -; J: TRBJ2-2; D: TRBD2; V: TRBV28; DNA: TGTGCCAGCAGTTGGGGAGGGTGGACCGGGGAGCTGTTTTTT; CDR3: CASSWGGWTGELFF
size: -; J: TRBJ1-5; D: -; V: TRBV30; DNA: TGTGCCTGGATGGGGAACGGGGGGAATCGACCCCAGCATTTT; CDR3: CAWMGNGGNRPQHF